This T cell receptor (beta chain) was sequenced during a study of cytomegalovirus exposure and HLA in healthy donors. Study summary: Out of a few hundred genotyped donors, about 80% belonged to the Caucasian-associated ancestry cluster.

Amplification used 60 Vbeta primers and 13 Jbeta primers. The data were produced by immunoSEQ multiplex PCR, yet TCRdb's version contains in-frame clones alone and is incomplete. Of around 300,000 clones listed, approximately 90% are singletons. V lost 4 bases, J lost 6 bases, and 9 bases stayed unmatched. The CDR3 is 15 amino acids. Germline V CDR1 and CDR2: SGHNT, YYREEE (reference sequence). This clone was detected once. Its target is not known. Points from the study as a whole: In a later analysis, about 17,000 TCR beta sequences were associated with HLA alleles at 0.05 false discovery rate. Analyses of presence and absence presupposed an approximately uniform sequencing depth across donors.

The TCR sequence derives from a woman aged 18-29 years in good health and CMV-seronegative. This sequence joins TRBV5-4 and TRBJ2-3, with 9 bases matching TRBD1. The sample consisted of PBMCs. CDR3 sequence (DNA): TGTGCCAGCAGCACTGACCGGGACAGGGCGGATACGCAGTATTTT. It yields the protein CASSTDRDRADTQYF.